This passage covers 2 T cell receptor beta chains from one sample sequenced in a study of blood T cell repertoires in COVID-19. The data were produced by immunoSEQ multiplex PCR, yet TCRdb's version contains in-frame clones alone and is incomplete. The sample contains over 200,000 clones, around 88% of which appear only once. Source material: peripheral blood. These receptors came from a man older than 75 with acute or convalescent COVID-19.

The rearrangement links TRBV24-1 to TRBJ1-2; D is unclear. Germline-derived CDR1 and CDR2 are KGHDR and SFDVKD. V lost 7 bases, J lost 2 bases, and 16 bases lay in between. This CDR3 has 15 amino acids. In nucleotides, the CDR3 is TGTGCCACCAGCAACTCAAAAGGAGGGAACTATGGCTACACCTTC. It yields the protein CATSNSKGGNYGYTF.

This sequence joins TRBV6-5 and TRBJ2-5; possible D gene TRBD2, 5 bases. Germline loops: CDR1 MNHEY, CDR2 SVGAGI. Trimming pared 0 bases from V and 4 bases from J, leaving 15 bases between. This CDR3 region has 16 residues. This CDR3 reads CASSYSRPLSGETQYF. The CDR3 bases are TGTGCCAGCAGTTACTCGAGGCCCCTGAGCGGAGAGACCCAGTACTTC.